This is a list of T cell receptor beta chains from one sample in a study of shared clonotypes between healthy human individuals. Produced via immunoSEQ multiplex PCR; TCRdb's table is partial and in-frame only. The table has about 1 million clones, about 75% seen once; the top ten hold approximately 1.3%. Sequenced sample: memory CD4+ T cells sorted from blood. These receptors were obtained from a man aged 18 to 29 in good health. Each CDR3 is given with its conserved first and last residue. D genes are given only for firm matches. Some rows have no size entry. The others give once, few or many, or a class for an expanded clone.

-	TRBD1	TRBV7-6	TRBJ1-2	TGTGCCAGCAGCCCCGGGGCAGGGGGTAACTATGGCTACACCTTC	CASSPGAGGNYGYTF
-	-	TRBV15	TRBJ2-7	TGTGCCACCAGCAGAGAGTCGGGAGCGCGGAATTCCTACGAGCAGTACTTC	CATSRESGARNSYEQYF
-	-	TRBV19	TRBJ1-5	TGTGCCAGTAGGAGGGCCGGCAATCAGCCCCAGCATTTT	CASRRAGNQPQHF
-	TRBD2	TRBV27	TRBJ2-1	TGTGCCAGCAGTCGACTAGCGGGTTCCCCCTACAATGAGCAGTTCTTC	CASSRLAGSPYNEQFF
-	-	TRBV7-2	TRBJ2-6	TGTGCCAGCAGCTCGGTGCCCTCTGGGGCCAACGTCCTGACTTTC	CASSSVPSGANVLTF
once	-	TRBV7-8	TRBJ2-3	TGTGCCAGCAGCCTTAGCAGGACGAGTACATCAGATACGCAGTATTTT	CASSLSRTSTSDTQYF
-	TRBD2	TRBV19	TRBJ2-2	TGTGCCAGTAGTACCGGGGGGGTGAACACCGGGGAGCTGTTTTTT	CASSTGGVNTGELFF
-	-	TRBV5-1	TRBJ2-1	TGCGCCAGCAGCGCAGATACTAGCACAAATGAGCAGTTCTTC	CASSADTSTNEQFF
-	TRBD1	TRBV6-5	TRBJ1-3	TGTGCCAGCAGTCGTCGACAGGGAGGAAACACCATATATTTT	CASSRRQGGNTIYF
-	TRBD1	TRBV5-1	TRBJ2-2	TGCGCCAGCAGCCCGACCCGACAGGGGGTCGGGGAGCTGTTTTTT	CASSPTRQGVGELFF
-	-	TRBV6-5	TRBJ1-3	TGTGCCAGCGTCCCCGGGGGGGCGGAAAAAAACACCATATATTTT	CASVPGGAEKNTIYF
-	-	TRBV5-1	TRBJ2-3	TGCGCCAGCAGCTTGGACAGGGGCACAGATACGCAGTATTTT	CASSLDRGTDTQYF
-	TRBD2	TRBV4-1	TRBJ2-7	TGCGCCAGCAGCCCCGGGACTAGCGGGATTAGCTCCTACGAGCAGTACTTC	CASSPGTSGISSYEQYF
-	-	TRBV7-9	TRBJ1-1	TGTGCCAGCAGCTTAGCGCGAGTGTCCGGCACTGAAGCTTTCTTT	CASSLARVSGTEAFF
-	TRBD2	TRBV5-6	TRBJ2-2	TGTGCCAGCAGCCCATTGGCGGGAGGAGTATTGGGGGAGCTGTTTTTT	CASSPLAGGVLGELFF
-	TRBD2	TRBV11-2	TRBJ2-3	TGTGCCAGCAGCTTAGGAGGACTAGCGGGGGGAGGCACAGATACGCAGTATTTT	CASSLGGLAGGGTDTQYF
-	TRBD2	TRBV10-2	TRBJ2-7	TGCGCCAGCAGTGAGTCGAAGGGACTAGCGATCAGCTCCTACGAGCAGTACTTC	CASSESKGLAISSYEQYF
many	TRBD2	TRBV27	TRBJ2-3	TGTGCCACACGGACTAGCGGGACGGCTGGCACAGATACGCAGTATTTT	CATRTSGTAGTDTQYF
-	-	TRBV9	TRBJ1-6	TGTGCCAGCAGCGTAGAAGCGAATTCACCCCTCCACTTT	CASSVEANSPLHF
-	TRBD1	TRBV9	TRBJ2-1	TGTGCCAGCAGCGTCGGCCAGGGGGCCTACAATGAGCAGTTCTTC	CASSVGQGAYNEQFF
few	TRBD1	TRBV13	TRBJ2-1	TGTGCCAGCAGCGCCGGGACAGGGATTGGGAATGAGCAGTTCTTC	CASSAGTGIGNEQFF
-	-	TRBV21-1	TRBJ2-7	TGTGCCAGCAGCAAAGATGAGGGGCAAAGAGGGAAAAGGATTTCTTACGAGCAGTACTTC	CASSKDEGQRGKRISYEQYF
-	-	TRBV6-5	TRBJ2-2	TGTGCCAGCAGGAGGGGGACCGGGGAGCTGTTTTTT	CASRRGTGELFF
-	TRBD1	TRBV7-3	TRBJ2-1	TGTGCCAGCAGCTCCGGGACAGGGGTTTCCAATGAGCAGTTCTTC	CASSSGTGVSNEQFF
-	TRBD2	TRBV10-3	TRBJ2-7	TGTGCCATCAGTGAGTCGATAGCGGGTGCCTACGAGCAGTACTTC	CAISESIAGAYEQYF
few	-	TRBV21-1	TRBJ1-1	TGTGCCAGCAGCAAAGAACGGGCACAGATCCCAAACACTGAAGCTTTCTTT	CASSKERAQIPNTEAFF
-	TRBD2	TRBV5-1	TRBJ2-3	TGCGCCAGCAGCTTGGTACTAGCGGAGGCAGATACGCAGTATTTT	CASSLVLAEADTQYF
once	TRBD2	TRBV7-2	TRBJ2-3	TGTGCCAGCAGCCCGCAAATCAGCGGGGGTCTTTATTTT	CASSPQISGGLYF
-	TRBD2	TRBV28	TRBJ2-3	TGTGCCAGTCTCATAGCGGGGAGCCCTGTGGATACGCAGTATTTT	CASLIAGSPVDTQYF
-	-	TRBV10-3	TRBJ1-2	TGTGCCATCAGTGAGTCGGGGGATATCTATGGCTACACCTTC	CAISESGDIYGYTF
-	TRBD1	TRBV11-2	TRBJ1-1	TGTGCCAGCAGCTTAGATCGGAGGGGGCCATCTGAAGCTTTCTTT	CASSLDRRGPSEAFF
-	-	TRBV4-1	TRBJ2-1	TGCGCCAGCAGCTTTCCGGGACAGCAGTTCTTC	CASSFPGQQFF
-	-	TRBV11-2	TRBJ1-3	TGTGCCAGCAGCTTAGTAATAGGGACCTCTGGAAACACCATATATTTT	CASSLVIGTSGNTIYF
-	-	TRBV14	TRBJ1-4	TGTGCCAGCAGCCACAGGGAGGGAAGAGGGGATGAAAAACTGTTTTTT	CASSHREGRGDEKLFF
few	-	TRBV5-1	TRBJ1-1	TGCGCCAGCAGCAAGGTCGACGGGACTGAAGCTTTCTTT	CASSKVDGTEAFF
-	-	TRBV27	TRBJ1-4	TGTGCCAGCAGGGGGACGACCACTAATGAAAAACTGTTTTTT	CASRGTTTNEKLFF
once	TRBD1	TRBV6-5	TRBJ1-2	TGTGCCAGCTCCGACCCGGGACAGGGCTTACATGGCTACACCTTC	CASSDPGQGLHGYTF
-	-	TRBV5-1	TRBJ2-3	TGCGCCAGCAGCTCACAAACTTCCACAGATACGCAGTATTTT	CASSSQTSTDTQYF
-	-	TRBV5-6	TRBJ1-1	TGTGCCAGCAGCTTCCGGGAGTCTGGGGCTTTCTTT	CASSFRESGAFF
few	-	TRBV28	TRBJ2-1	TGTGCCAGCAGTTTTCCCCTGTCCCATGAGCAGTTCTTC	CASSFPLSHEQFF
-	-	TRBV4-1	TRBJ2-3	TGCGCCAGCAGCCAAGGCGGAACTTACACAGATACGCAGTATTTT	CASSQGGTYTDTQYF
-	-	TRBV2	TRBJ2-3	TGTGCCAGCAGTGTCTTTAGCGGCTCGATCACAGATACGCAGTATTTT	CASSVFSGSITDTQYF